Sequencing of this TCR beta chain was carried out in a study of T cells in Graves' hyperthyroidism and ophthalmopathy. Overall study results and limits: The model predicted ophthalmopathy a median 6.5 months before onset. Blood also showed most of the thyroid clonotypes that were expanded above 0.001.

This clonotype was counted only a few times. Its specificity is unknown. Those patients with uncontrolled infection, other autoimmune disease, pregnancy or lactation were excluded. It was RNA transcripts that yielded the amplified TCR beta CDR3 regions. TCR CDR3 regions were first amplified by RT-PCR with HTBI primers. TCRdb itself ran the multiplex PCR reads through MiXCR, one entry per CDR3 protein. The table includes 300,000 to 400,000 distinct CDR3 sequences, about 14% detected once. CDR3 size: 13 residues. Per the germline V gene, CDR1 is SQVTM and CDR2 is ANQGSEA. The ends lost 5 bases at V and 3 bases at J; junction bases unmatched: 7.

The sequence was obtained from a woman in her 30s with Graves' hyperthyroidism. The specimen sequenced was blood. The chain links TRBV29-1 to TRBJ2-7; 7 bases agree with TRBD1. As DNA, the CDR3 is TGCAGCGTTAGACAGGGTCGGGACTACGAGCAGTACTTC. It is translated as CSVRQGRDYEQYF.